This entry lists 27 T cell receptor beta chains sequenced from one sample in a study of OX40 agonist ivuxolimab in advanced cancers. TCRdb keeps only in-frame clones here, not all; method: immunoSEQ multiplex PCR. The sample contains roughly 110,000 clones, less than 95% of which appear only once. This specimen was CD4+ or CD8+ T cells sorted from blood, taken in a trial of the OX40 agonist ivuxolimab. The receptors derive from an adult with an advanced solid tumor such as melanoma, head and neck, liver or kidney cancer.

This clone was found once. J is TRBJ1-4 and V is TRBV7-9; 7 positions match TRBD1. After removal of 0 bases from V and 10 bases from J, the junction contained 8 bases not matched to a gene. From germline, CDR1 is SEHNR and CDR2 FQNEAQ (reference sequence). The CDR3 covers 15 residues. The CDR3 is CASSLAGTARVKLFF. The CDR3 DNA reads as TGTGCCAGCAGCTTAGCGGGGACAGCACGGGTAAAACTGTTTTTT.

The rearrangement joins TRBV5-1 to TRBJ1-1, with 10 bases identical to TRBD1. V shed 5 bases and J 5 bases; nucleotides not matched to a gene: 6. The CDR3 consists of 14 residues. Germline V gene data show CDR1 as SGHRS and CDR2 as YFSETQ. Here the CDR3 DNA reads TGCGCCAGCAGTCAGACAGGGGGCCGGACTGAAGCTTTCTTT. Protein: CASSQTGGRTEAFF.

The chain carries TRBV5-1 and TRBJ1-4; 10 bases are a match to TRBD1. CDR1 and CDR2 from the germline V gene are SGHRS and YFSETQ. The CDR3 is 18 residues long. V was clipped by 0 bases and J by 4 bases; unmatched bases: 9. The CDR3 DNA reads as TGCGCCAGCAGCTTGGGTTACGGCGACAGGGGGCTTAATGAAAAACTGTTTTTT. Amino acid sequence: CASSLGYGDRGLNEKLFF.

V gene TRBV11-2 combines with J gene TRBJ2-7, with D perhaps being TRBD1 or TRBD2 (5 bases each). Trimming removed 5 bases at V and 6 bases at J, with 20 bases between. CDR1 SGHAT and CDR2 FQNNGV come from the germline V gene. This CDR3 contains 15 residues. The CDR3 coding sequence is TGTGCCAGCAGCCCCCTCAGGGTAATCCGGGGCGAGCAGTACTTC. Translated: CASSPLRVIRGEQYF.

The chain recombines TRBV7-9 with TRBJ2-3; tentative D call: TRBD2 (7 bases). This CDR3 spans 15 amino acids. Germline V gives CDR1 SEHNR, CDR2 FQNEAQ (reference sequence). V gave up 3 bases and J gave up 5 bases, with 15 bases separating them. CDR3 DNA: TGTGCCAGCAGCTTTCGGGGGGCGCAGGGAGATACGCAGTATTTT. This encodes CASSFRGAQGDTQYF.

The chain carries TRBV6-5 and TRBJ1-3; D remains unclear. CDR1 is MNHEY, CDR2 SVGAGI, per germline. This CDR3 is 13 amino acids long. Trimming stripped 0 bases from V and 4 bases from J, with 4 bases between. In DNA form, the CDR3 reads TGTGCCAGCAGTTACTCGAAAGGAAACACCATATATTTT. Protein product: CASSYSKGNTIYF.

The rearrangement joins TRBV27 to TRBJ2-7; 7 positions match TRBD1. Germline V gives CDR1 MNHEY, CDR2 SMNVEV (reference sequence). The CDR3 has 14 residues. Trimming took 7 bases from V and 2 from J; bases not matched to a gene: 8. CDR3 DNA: TGTGCCAGCAAGAAAAGGGACAGTCCCTACGAGCAGTACTTC. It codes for CASKKRDSPYEQYF.

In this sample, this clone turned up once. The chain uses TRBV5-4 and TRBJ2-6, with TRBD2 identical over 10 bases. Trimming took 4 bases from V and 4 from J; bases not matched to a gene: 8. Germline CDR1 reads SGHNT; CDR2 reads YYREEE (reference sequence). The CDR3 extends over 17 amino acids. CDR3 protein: CASSEGTSASGANVLTF. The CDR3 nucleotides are TGTGCCAGCAGCGAGGGGACTAGCGCTTCAGGGGCCAACGTCCTGACTTTC.

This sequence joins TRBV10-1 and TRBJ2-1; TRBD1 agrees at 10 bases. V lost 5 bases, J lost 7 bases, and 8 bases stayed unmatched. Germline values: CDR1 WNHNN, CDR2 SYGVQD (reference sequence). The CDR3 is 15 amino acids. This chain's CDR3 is CASSSGQGNHNEQFF. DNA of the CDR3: TGCGCCAGCAGTTCGGGACAGGGGAATCATAATGAGCAGTTCTTC.

The CDR3 loop reads CASSLSGTGNYGYTF. The CDR3 DNA follows: TGTGCCAGCAGCTTATCCGGAACGGGAAACTATGGCTACACCTTC. The chain is built from TRBV7-9 and TRBJ1-2; no clear D gene. The CDR3 spans 15 residues. Germline CDR1 and CDR2: SEHNR and FQNEAQ (reference sequence). V lost 2 bases and J 2 bases, leaving 12 bases between the germline ends.

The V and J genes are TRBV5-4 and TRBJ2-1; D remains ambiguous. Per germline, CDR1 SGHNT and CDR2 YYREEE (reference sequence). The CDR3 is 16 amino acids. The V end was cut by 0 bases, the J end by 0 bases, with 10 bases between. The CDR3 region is CASSLGGPSSYNEQFF. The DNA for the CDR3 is TGTGCCAGCAGCTTGGGCGGACCATCCTCCTACAATGAGCAGTTCTTC.

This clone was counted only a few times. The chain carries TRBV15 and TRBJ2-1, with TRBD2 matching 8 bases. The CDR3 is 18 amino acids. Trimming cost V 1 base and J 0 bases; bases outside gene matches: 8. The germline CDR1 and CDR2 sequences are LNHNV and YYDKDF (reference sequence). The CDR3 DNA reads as TGTGCCACCAGCAGAGGCCTAGCGGGTGTCTTCTCCTACAATGAGCAGTTCTTC. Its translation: CATSRGLAGVFSYNEQFF. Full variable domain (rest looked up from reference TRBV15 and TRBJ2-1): DAMVIQNPRYQVTQFGKPVTLSCSQTLNHNVMYWYQQKSSQAPKLLFHYYDKDFNNEADTPDNFQSRRPNTSFCFLDIRSPGLGDTAMYLCATSRGLAGVFSYNEQFFGPGTRLTVL.

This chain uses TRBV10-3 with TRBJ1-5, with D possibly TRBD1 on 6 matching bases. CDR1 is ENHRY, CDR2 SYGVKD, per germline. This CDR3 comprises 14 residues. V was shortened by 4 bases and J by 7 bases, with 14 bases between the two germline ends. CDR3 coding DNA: TGTGCCATCAGTGCGGACAGACAGTTCCAGCCCCAGCATTTT. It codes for CAISADRQFQPQHF.

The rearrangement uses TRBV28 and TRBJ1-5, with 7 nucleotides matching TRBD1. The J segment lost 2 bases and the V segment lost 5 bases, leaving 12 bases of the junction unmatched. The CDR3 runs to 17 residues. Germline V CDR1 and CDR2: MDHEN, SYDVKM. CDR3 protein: CASSLPPGGLGNQPQHF. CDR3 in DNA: TGTGCCAGCAGTCTTCCTCCAGGGGGTCTTGGCAATCAGCCCCAGCATTTT.

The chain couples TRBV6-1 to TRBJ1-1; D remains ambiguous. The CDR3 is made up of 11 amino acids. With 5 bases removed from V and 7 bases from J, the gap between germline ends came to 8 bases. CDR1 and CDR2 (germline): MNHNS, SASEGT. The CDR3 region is CASSLEGEAFF. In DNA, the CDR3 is TGTGCCAGCAGTCTGGAGGGTGAAGCTTTCTTT.

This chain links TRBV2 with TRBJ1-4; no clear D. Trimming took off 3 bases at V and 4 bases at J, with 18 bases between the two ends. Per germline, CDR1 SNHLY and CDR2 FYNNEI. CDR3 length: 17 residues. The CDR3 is CASSDLTYAAFNEKLFF. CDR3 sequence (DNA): TGTGCCAGCAGTGACTTGACATACGCCGCCTTTAATGAAAAACTGTTTTTT.

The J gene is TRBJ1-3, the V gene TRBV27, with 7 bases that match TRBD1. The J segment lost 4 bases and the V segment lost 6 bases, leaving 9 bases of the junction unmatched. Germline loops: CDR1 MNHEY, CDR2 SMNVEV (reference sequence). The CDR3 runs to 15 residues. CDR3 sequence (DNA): TGTGCCAGCAGCCATTCAGGGACAGAAGGAAACACCATATATTTT. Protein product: CASSHSGTEGNTIYF.

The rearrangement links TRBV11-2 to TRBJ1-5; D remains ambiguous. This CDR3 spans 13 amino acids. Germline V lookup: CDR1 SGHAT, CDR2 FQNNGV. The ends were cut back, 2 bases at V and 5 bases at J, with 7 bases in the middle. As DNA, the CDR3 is TGTGCCAGCAGCTTACAACGGGATCAGCCCCAGCATTTT. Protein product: CASSLQRDQPQHF.

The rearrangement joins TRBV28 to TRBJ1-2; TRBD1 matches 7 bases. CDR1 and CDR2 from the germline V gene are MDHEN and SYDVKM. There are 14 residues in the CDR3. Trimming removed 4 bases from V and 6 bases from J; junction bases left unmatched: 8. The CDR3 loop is CASSSPNDRDGYTF. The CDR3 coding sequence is TGTGCCAGCAGTTCCCCCAATGACAGGGATGGCTACACCTTC.

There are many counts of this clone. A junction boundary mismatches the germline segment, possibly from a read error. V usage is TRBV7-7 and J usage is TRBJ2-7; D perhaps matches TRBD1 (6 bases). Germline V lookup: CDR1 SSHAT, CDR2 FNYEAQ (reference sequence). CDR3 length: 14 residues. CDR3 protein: CASSRGHLNYEQYF. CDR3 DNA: TGTGCTAGCAGCAGGGGACACCTAAACTACGAGCAGTACTTC.

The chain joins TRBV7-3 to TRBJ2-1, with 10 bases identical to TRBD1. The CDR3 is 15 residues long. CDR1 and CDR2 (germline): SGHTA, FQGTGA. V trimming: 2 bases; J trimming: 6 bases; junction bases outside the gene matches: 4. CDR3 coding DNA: TGTGCCAGCAGCTTAGGGACAGGGGCCTCCAATGAGCAGTTCTTC. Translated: CASSLGTGASNEQFF.

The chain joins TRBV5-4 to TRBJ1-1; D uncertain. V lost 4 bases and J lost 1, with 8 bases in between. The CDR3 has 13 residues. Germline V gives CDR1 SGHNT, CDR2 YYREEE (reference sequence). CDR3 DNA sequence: TGTGCCAGCAGCCCGGACGGGAACACTGAAGCTTTCTTT. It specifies CASSPDGNTEAFF.

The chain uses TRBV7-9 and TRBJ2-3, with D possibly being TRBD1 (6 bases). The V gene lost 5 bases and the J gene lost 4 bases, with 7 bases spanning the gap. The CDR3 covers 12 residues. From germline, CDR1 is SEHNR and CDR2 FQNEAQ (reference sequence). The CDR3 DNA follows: TGTGCCAGCAGCCACAGGGCAGATACGCAGTATTTT. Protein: CASSHRADTQYF.

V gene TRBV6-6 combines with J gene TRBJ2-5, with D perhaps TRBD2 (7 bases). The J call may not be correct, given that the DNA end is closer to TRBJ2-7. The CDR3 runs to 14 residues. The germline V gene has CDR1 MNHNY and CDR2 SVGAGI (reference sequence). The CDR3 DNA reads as TGTGCCAGCAGTTACACGGGGGGCGGGGACGAGCAGTACTTC. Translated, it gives CASSYTGGGDEQYF.

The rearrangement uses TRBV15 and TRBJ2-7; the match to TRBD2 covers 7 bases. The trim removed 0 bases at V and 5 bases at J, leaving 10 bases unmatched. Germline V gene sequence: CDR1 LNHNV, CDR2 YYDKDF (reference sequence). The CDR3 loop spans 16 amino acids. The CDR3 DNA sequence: TGTGCCACCAGCAGAGATTTGGGGGGGACTCCAAACGAGCAGTACTTC. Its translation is CATSRDLGGTPNEQYF.

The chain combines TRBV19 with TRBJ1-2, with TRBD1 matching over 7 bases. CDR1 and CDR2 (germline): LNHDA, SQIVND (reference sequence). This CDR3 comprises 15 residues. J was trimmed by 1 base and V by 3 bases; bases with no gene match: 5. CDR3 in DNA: TGTGCCAGTAGTATGGACAGGAACCTTAACTATGGCTACACCTTC. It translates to CASSMDRNLNYGYTF.

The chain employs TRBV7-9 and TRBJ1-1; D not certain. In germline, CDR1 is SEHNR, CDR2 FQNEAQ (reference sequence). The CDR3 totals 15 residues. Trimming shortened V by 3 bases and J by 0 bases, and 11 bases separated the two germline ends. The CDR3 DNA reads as TGTGCCAGCAGCTTTAAAGTTAGAATGAACACTGAAGCTTTCTTT. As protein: CASSFKVRMNTEAFF.